These 10 T cell receptor beta chains share one sample of origin, sequenced in a study of shared T cell receptors in the human thymus. The table came from immunoSEQ multiplex PCR; TCRdb's copy has only in-frame clones and leaves some out. Counted here are 540,000 or so clones, around 78% occurring once; the ten biggest clones make up more than 0.01%. These records were also assigned to another study, of human thymus T cells.

The sequencing sample was made of thymocytes. These receptors were obtained from a boy under three years old with a congenital heart defect.

The rearrangement links TRBV19 to TRBJ2-6; D is uncertain. The V end was cut by 1 base, the J end by 3 bases, with 10 bases between. Looked up from germline, CDR1 is LNHDA and CDR2 is SQIVND (reference sequence). This CDR3 region has 16 residues. The CDR3 nucleotides are TGTGCCAGTAGTATAGGTCTACCTCTTGGGGCCAACGTCCTGACTTTC. This gives the protein CASSIGLPLGANVLTF.

The chain joins TRBV28 to TRBJ2-7, with TRBD1 as a possible D gene (7 bases). V lost 2 bases to trimming and J lost 6 bases, with 11 bases between them. The germline V gene has CDR1 MDHEN and CDR2 SYDVKM. The CDR3 spans 13 residues. The CDR3 nucleotides are TGTGCCAGCAGTTTAGACAGGGAGGTCGAGCAGTACTTC. The encoded protein is CASSLDREVEQYF.

The chain employs TRBV7-2 and TRBJ1-1; D gene unclear. V was shortened by 2 bases and J by 0 bases, with 16 bases between the two germline ends. Germline CDR1 is SGHTA and CDR2 is FQGNSA. This CDR3 is 17 amino acids long. CDR3 sequence (DNA): TGTGCCAGCAGCTTACCGGGAATAGGCGCCATGAACACTGAAGCTTTCTTT. Translating gives CASSLPGIGAMNTEAFF.

V is TRBV11-2 and J is TRBJ2-1, with 12 positions matching TRBD2. The junction had 11 bases not matched to a gene; V was cut back by 4 bases and J by 10 bases. Germline V gives CDR1 SGHAT, CDR2 FQNNGV. The CDR3 length is 16 residues. The CDR3 reads CASSSGTSGWVGEQFF. The CDR3 nucleotides are TGTGCCAGCAGCTCAGGGACTAGCGGGTGGGTCGGCGAGCAGTTCTTC.

The chain carries TRBV10-1 and TRBJ1-1; D remains ambiguous. Trimming took off 6 bases at V and 1 base at J, with 15 bases between the two ends. The CDR3 contains 15 residues. Per the germline V gene, CDR1 is WNHNN and CDR2 is SYGVQD (reference sequence). The CDR3 is CASSNSDRGNTEAFF. In nucleotides, the CDR3 is TGCGCCAGCAGCAACTCAGACCGGGGGAACACTGAAGCTTTCTTT.

The chain employs TRBV7-2 and TRBJ1-4, with TRBD1 identical over 7 bases. The J segment lost 8 bases and the V segment lost 5 bases, leaving 11 bases of the junction unmatched. This CDR3 spans 15 amino acids. Germline CDR1 reads SGHTA; CDR2 reads FQGNSA. The CDR3, as DNA: TGTGCCAGCAGCCTCTGGACAGGTTTTAGGGAAAAACTGTTTTTT. This codes for CASSLWTGFREKLFF.

The CDR3 is CASSRILAGGPETQYF. The CDR3 bases are TGTGCCAGCAGCCGGATCCTAGCGGGAGGGCCAGAGACCCAGTACTTC. This chain connects TRBV7-9 to TRBJ2-5, with 12 bases aligning to TRBD2. CDR1 and CDR2 from the germline V gene are SEHNR and FQNEAQ (reference sequence). This CDR3 contains 16 residues. V was pared by 5 bases and J by 4 bases, with 8 bases of the junction left unmatched. Variable domain in full (rest from reference TRBV7-9 and TRBJ2-5): DTGVSQNPRHKITKRGQNVTFRCDPISEHNRLYWYRQTLGQGPEFLTYFQNEAQLEKSRLLSDRFSAERPKGSFSTLEIQRTEQGDSAMYLCASSRILAGGPETQYFGPGTRLLVL.

This rearrangement joins TRBV7-9 to TRBJ2-7, with a tentative D call TRBD1 (6 bases). CDR1 is SEHNR, CDR2 FQNEAQ, per germline (reference sequence). This CDR3 contains 14 residues. V lost 7 bases and J 2 bases, leaving 15 bases between the germline ends. CDR3 protein: CASIPAGVPYEQYF. In DNA, the CDR3 is TGTGCCAGCATCCCCGCAGGGGTCCCCTACGAGCAGTACTTC.

This clone was seen once. The rearrangement links TRBV10-3 to TRBJ2-2; 8 bases map to TRBD1. J was trimmed by 1 base and V by 8 bases; bases with no gene match: 9. Germline values: CDR1 ENHRY, CDR2 SYGVKD. This CDR3 comprises 16 residues. Here the CDR3 DNA reads TGTGCCATCCCGGCAGGGGGCAAAGTGAACACCGGGGAGCTGTTTTTT. It specifies CAIPAGGKVNTGELFF.

This clone was found a few times. The gene calls are TRBV4-1 and TRBJ1-1; no clear D. This CDR3 has 16 residues. Trimming took off 5 bases at V and 6 bases at J, with 22 bases between the two ends. Germline V gene sequence: CDR1 MGHRA, CDR2 YSYEKL. The CDR3 sequence is CASSALPRPQNPEAFF. The CDR3 nucleotides are TGCGCCAGCAGCGCTCTTCCTAGGCCGCAGAATCCTGAAGCTTTCTTT.